Described below is a single T cell receptor (beta chain) sequence and its context. With V trimmed by 3 bases and J by 2 bases, 6 bases remained unmatched. Per germline, CDR1 LNHDA and CDR2 SQIVND (reference sequence). The CDR3 contains 15 residues. This entry comes from a study of blood T cell repertoires in COVID-19. Sequencing used immunoSEQ multiplex PCR; TCRdb keeps in-frame clones, though not all of them. The profile covers about 180,000 clones, with roughly 85% appearing a single time and about 9.7% taken by the ten largest. The specimen sequenced was peripheral blood. The TCR sequence derives from a man aged 50-60 years with active or convalescent COVID-19. V usage is TRBV19 and J usage is TRBJ2-5; 7 bases are shared with TRBD2. The CDR3 reads CASSILGLDQETQYF. CDR3 in DNA: TGTGCCAGTAGTATCCTCGGACTAGATCAAGAGACCCAGTACTTC.